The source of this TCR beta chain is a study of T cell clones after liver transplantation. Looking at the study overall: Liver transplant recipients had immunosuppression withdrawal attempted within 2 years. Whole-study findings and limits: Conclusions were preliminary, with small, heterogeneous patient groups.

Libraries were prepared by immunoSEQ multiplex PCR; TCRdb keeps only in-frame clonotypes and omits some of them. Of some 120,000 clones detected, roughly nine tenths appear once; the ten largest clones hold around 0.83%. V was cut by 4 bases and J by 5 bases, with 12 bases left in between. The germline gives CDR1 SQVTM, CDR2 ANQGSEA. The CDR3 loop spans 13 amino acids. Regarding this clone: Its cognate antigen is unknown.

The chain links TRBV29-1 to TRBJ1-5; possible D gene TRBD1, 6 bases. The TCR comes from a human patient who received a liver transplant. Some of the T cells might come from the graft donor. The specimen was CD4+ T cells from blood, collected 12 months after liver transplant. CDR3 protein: CSVGGGNDQPQHF. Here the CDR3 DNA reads TGCAGCGTTGGGGGGGGCAACGATCAGCCCCAGCATTTT.